The clone carrying this T cell receptor beta chain showed up just a few times. The antigen is unknown. V was cut by 4 bases and J by 2 bases, with 15 bases left in between. CDR3 length equals 16 residues. The data originate from a study of identical twins. Points from the study as a whole: Abundant beta clonotypes from cord blood bore fewer insertions; memory repertoires lacked this pattern. Researchers reported excess low generation probability among twin-shared out-of-frame alpha sequences. Out-of-frame TCR alpha sharing in monozygotic twins exceeded recombination model predictions.

TCRdb analysed the 5' RACE reads with MiXCR anew, one entry per CDR3 protein. Among approximately 350,000 distinct CDR3 sequences, more than 9% were seen once, and the ten largest hold 7.2%. The sample was also linked to a second study, of yellow fever vaccine responses in identical twins.

The TCR comes from a woman younger than 35 in good health. The sample was CD8+ T cells sorted from blood. The V call is TRBV12-3 or TRBV12-4, the J call TRBJ2-1; TRBD2 is a possible D gene (6 bases). CDR3 in DNA: TGTGCCAGCAGTTCACCGGGACTCCAGGCCTACAATGAGCAGTTCTTC. Its translation is CASSSPGLQAYNEQFF.